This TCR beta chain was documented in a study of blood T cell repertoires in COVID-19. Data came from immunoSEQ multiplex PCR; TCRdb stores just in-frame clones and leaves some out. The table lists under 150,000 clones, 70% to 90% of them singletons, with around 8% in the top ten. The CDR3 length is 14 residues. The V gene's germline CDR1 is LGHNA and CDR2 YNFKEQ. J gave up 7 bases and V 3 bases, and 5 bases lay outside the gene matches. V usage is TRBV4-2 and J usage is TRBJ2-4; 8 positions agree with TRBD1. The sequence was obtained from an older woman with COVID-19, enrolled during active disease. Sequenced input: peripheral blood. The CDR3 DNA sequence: TGTGCCAGCAGCCAGCTAACAGGGGGGAACATTCAGTACTTC. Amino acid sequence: CASSQLTGGNIQYF.